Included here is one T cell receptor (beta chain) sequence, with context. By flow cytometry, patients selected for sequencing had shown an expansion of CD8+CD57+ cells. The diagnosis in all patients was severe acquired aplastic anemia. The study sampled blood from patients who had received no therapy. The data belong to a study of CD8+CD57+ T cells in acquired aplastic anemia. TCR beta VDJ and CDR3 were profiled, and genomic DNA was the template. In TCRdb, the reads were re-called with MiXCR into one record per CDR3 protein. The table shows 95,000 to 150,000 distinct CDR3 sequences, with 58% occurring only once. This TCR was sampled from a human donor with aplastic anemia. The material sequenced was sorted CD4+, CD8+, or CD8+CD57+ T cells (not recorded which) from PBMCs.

This chain's CDR3 is CASSVNLDRATEAFF. As DNA, the CDR3 is TGTGCCAGCAGCGTAAATTTGGACAGGGCCACTGAAGCTTTCTTT. This chain links TRBV9 with TRBJ1-1, with TRBD1 matching over 8 bases. The V and J ends lost 1 base and 4 bases, in that order; junction bases with no gene match: 6. The CDR3 runs 15 residues. Looked up from germline, CDR1 is SGDLS and CDR2 is YYNGEE.